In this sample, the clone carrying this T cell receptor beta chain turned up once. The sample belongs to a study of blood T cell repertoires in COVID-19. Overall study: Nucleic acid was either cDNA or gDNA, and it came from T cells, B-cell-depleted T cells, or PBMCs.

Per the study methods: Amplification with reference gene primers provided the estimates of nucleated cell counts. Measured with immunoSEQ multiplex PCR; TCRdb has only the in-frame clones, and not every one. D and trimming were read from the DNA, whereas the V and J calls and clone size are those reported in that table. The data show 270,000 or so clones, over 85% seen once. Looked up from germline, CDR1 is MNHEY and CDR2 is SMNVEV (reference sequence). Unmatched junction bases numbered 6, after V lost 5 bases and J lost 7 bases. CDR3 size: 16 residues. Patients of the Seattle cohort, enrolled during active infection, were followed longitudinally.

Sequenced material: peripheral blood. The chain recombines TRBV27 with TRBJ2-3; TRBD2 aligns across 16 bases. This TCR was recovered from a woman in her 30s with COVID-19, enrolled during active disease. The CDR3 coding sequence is TGTGCCAGCAGTCCGGGACTAGCGGGGGGGCTCAATACGCAGTATTTT. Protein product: CASSPGLAGGLNTQYF.